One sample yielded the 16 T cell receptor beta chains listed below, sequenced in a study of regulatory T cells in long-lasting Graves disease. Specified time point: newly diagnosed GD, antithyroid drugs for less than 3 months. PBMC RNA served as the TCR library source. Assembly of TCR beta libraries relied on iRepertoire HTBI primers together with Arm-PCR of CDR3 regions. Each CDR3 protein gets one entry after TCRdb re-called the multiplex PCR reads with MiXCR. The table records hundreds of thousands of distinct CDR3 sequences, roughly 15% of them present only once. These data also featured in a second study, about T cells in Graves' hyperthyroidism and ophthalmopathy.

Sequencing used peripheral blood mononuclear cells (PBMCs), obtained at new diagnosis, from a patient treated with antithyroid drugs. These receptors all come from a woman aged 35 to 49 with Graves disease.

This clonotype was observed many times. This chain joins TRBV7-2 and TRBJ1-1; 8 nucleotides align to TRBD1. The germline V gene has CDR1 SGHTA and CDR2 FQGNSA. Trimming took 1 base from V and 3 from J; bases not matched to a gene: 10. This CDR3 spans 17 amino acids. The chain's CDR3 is CASSLGGTGLRYTEAFF. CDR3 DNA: TGTGCCAGCAGCTTAGGGGGGACAGGTTTGAGGTACACTGAAGCTTTCTTT.

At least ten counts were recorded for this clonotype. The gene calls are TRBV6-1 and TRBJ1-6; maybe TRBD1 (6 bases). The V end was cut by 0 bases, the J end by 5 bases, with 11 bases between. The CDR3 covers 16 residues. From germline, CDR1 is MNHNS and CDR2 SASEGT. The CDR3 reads CASSEAGQKNNSPLHF. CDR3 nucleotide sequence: TGTGCCAGCAGTGAAGCTGGACAGAAAAATAATTCACCCCTCCACTTT.

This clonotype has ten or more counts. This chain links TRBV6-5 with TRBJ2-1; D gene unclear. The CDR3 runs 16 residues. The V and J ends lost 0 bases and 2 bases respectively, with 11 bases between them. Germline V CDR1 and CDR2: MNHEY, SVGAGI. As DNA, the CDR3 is TGTGCCAGCAGTTACTCAGCGAGGCCCCCCTACAATGAGCAGTTCTTC. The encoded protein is CASSYSARPPYNEQFF.

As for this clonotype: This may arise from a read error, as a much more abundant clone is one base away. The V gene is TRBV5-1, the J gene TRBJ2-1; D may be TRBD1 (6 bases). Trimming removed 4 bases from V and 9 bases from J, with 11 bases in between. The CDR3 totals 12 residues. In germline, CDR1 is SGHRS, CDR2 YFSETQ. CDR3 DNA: TGCGCCAGCAGCACAGGGTTTGGTGAGCAGTTCTTC. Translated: CASSTGFGEQFF.

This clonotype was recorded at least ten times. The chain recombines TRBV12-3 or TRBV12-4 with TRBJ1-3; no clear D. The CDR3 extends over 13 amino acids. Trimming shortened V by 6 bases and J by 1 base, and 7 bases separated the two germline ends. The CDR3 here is CASRTLSGNTIYF. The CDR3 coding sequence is TGTGCCAGCAGAACTCTTTCTGGAAACACCATATATTTT.

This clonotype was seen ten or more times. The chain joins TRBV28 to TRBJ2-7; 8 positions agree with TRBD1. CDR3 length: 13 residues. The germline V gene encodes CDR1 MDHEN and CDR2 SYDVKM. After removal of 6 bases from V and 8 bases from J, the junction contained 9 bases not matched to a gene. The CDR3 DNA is TGTGCCAGCAGCCAAGGACAGGGAATGAAGCAGTACTTC. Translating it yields CASSQGQGMKQYF.

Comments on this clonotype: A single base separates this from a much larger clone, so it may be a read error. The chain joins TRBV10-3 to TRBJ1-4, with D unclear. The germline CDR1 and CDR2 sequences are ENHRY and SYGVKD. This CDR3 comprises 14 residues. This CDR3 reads CAISDRAWDERLFF. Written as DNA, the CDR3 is TGTGCCATCAGTGACCGGGCGTGGGATGAAAGACTGTTTTTT.

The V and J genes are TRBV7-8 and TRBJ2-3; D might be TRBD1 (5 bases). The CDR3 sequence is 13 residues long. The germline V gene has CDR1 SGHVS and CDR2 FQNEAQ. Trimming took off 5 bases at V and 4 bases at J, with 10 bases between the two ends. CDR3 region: CASSAPRADTQYF. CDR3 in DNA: TGTGCCAGCAGCGCACCCAGGGCAGATACGCAGTATTTT.

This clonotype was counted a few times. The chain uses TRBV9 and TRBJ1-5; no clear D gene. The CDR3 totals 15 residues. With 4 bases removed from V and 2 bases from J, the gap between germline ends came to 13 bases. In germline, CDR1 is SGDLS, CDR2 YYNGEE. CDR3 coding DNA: TGTGCCAGCAGCCGGGCCCCTGGGGGCAATCAGCCCCAGCATTTT. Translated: CASSRAPGGNQPQHF.

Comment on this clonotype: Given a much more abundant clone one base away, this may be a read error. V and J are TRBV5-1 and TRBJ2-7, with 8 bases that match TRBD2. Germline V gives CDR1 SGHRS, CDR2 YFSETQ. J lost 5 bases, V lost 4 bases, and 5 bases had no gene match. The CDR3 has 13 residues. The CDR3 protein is CASSLRGGHEQYF. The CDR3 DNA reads TGCGCCAGCAGCCTCCGGGGGGGCCACGAGCAGTACTTC.

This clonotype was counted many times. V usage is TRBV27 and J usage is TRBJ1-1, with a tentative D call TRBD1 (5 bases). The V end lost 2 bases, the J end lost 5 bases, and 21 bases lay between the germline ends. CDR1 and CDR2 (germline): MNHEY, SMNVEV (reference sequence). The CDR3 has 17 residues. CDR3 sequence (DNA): TGTGCCAGCAGTTTAAAGACCGGATGGGGGGAGGAAACTGAAGCTTTCTTT. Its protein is CASSLKTGWGEETEAFF.

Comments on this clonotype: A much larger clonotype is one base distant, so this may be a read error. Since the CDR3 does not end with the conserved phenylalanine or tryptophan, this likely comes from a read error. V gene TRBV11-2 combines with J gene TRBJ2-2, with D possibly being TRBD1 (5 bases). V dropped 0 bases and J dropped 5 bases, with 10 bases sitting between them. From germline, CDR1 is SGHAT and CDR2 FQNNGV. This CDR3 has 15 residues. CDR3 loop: CASSLEGRATGELFS. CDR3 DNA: TGTGCCAGCAGCTTAGAGGGCAGGGCGACCGGGGAGCTGTTTTCT.

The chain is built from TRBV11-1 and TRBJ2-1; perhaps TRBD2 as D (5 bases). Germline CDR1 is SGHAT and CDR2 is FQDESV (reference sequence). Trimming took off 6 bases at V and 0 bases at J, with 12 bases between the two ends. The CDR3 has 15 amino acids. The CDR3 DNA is TGTGCCAGCAGAAAGGACTTGAGCTCCTACAATGAGCAGTTCTTC. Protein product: CASRKDLSSYNEQFF.

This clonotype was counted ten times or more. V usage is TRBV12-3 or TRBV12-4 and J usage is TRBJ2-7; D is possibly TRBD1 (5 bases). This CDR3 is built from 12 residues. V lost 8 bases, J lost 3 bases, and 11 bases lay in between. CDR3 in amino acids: CASGAGNYEQYF. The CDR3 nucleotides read TGTGCCAGCGGGGCAGGGAACTACGAGCAGTACTTC.

This CDR3 reads CASSLEADRGYEQYF. The CDR3 DNA sequence: TGTGCCAGCAGCTTAGAAGCGGACAGGGGATACGAGCAGTACTTC. The rearrangement links TRBV7-9 to TRBJ2-7, with 9 bases identical to TRBD1. The CDR3 is 15 residues long. V was clipped by 1 base and J by 4 bases; unmatched bases: 5. In germline, CDR1 is SEHNR, CDR2 FQNEAQ (reference sequence).

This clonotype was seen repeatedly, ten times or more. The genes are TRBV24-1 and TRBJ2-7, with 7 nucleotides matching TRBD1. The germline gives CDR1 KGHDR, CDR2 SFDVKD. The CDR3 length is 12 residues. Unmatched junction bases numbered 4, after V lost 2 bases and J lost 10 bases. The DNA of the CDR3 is TGTGCCACCAGTGATTCTTGGGACAGACAGTACTTC. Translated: CATSDSWDRQYF.